The clone carrying this T cell receptor (beta chain) was detected only a few times. Samples came from axillary lymph nodes draining the breast cancer. Germline loops: CDR1 SGHNT, CDR2 YYREEE (reference sequence). CDR3 length: 15 amino acids. Trimming took 2 bases from V and 2 from J, leaving 13 bases between them. TCRdb re-called the multiplex PCR reads with MiXCR, one entry per CDR3 protein. The repertoire holds around 130,000 distinct CDR3 sequences, with 20% as singletons. This specimen comes from a study of breast tumors, draining lymph nodes, adjacent tissues. The sequence was collected from a female donor with breast cancer. Some clones in this sample may be carry-over from other donors' samples. Material for sequencing was axillary lymph node tissue. The chain joins TRBV5-4 to TRBJ2-5; D may be TRBD2 (6 bases). CDR3 sequence reads: CASSFYQDYQETQYF. The CDR3, as DNA: TGTGCCAGCAGCTTCTACCAGGACTATCAAGAGACCCAGTACTTC.